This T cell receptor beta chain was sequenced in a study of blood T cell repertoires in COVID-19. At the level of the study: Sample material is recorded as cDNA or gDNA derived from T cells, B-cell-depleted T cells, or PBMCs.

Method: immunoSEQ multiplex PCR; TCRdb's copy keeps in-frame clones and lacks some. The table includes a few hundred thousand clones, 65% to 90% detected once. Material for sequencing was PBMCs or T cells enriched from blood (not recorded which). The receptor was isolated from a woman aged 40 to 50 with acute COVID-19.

Here the CDR3 reads CASSSTNSPLHF. The CDR3 nucleotides read TGTGCCAGTAGTTCGACAAATTCACCCCTCCACTTT. The chain has TRBV19 and TRBJ1-6; no clear D gene. The CDR3 runs 12 residues. Looked up from germline, CDR1 is LNHDA and CDR2 is SQIVND (reference sequence). V shed 5 bases and J shed 7 bases, with 6 bases lying between them.